The next 14 T cell receptor beta chains were all read from a single sample in a study of blood T cells in healthy people across ages. Alongside a J-beta primer mix, a sample-barcoded 5' primer served in a second PCR lasting roughly 6 to 11 cycles. MiXCR was run by TCRdb on the 5' RACE reads, yielding one entry per CDR3 protein. This table holds over 300,000 distinct CDR3 sequences, about 52% found once. The sequencing input was blood. Every receptor here comes from a man in his sixties in good health.

This clonotype was recorded at least ten times. Here the CDR3 reads CSTTFTDTQYF. As DNA, the CDR3 is TGCAGCACGACCTTCACAGATACGCAGTATTTT. This chain uses TRBV29-1 with TRBJ2-3, with D hard to call. Trimming cost V 8 bases and J 2 bases, with 8 bases left between them. The CDR3 has 11 residues. The germline V gene encodes CDR1 SQVTM and CDR2 ANQGSEA.

The rearrangement uses TRBV3-1 and TRBJ1-1; TRBD1 is a possible D gene (5 bases). This CDR3 comprises 14 residues. CDR1 and CDR2 from the germline V gene are LGHDT and YNNKEL (reference sequence). Trimming took off 8 bases at V and 1 base at J, with 14 bases between the two ends. The DNA of the CDR3 is TGTGCCAGCGGCCCGGGACTCTCGAACACTGAAGCTTTCTTT. This gives the protein CASGPGLSNTEAFF.

As regards this clonotype: The junction departs from germline at one end; a sequencing error may be responsible. The chain is built from TRBV5-1 and TRBJ2-3, with D possibly being TRBD1 or TRBD2 (5 bases each). The CDR3 consists of 15 residues. Germline CDR1 reads SGHRS; CDR2 reads YFSETQ. The CDR3 sequence: CACSPRGEVQNTQYF. In DNA, the CDR3 is TGCGCCTGCAGCCCCCGAGGGGAAGTACAAAATACGCAGTATTTT.

The chain carries TRBV2 and TRBJ2-4, with D tentatively TRBD1 or TRBD2 (5 bases each). The CDR3 sequence is 15 residues long. V lost 5 bases and J lost 3, with 14 bases in between. Germline assignment: CDR1 SNHLY and CDR2 FYNNEI. The CDR3, as DNA: TGTGCCAGCAGTTTCCTTAGGGGAGACAAAAACATTCAGTACTTC. Translating it yields CASSFLRGDKNIQYF.

This sequence joins TRBV28 and TRBJ2-1, with TRBD2 identical over 10 bases. Germline CDR1 is MDHEN and CDR2 is SYDVKM. The CDR3 consists of 18 residues. V trimming: 5 bases; J trimming: 4 bases; junction bases outside the gene matches: 14. The CDR3 bases are TGTGCCAGCAGTCCGAGGACTAGCGGAGGAACGGATTACAATGAGCAGTTCTTC. It encodes CASSPRTSGGTDYNEQFF.

This chain links TRBV9 with TRBJ2-7; D is unresolved. V was pared by 0 bases and J by 0 bases, with 10 bases between. The germline gives CDR1 SGDLS, CDR2 YYNGEE. This CDR3 is built from 15 residues. The CDR3 nucleotides read TGTGCCAGCAGCGTAGGAGGCTCCAGCTCCTACGAGCAGTACTTC. Translating it yields CASSVGGSSSYEQYF. The whole variable domain, filled in from reference TRBV9 and TRBJ2-7, reads DSGVTQTPKHLITATGQRVTLRCSPRSGDLSVYWYQQSLDQGLQFLIQYYNGEERAKGNILERFSAQQFPDLHSELNLSSLELGDSALYFCASSVGGSSSYEQYFGPGTRLTVT.

V usage is TRBV5-1 and J usage is TRBJ1-1; weak D call: TRBD1 (6 bases). There are 14 residues in the CDR3. Germline V gives CDR1 SGHRS, CDR2 YFSETQ. The V gene lost 4 bases and the J gene lost 1 base, with 11 bases spanning the gap. The CDR3 reads CASSITTGNTEAFF. CDR3 bases: TGCGCCAGCAGCATAACGACAGGGAACACTGAAGCTTTCTTT.

J is TRBJ1-1 and V is TRBV11-2; 10 bases fit TRBD1. This CDR3 spans 13 amino acids. Germline V gives CDR1 SGHAT, CDR2 FQNNGV. Unmatched junction bases numbered 4, after V lost 4 bases and J lost 8 bases. The CDR3 DNA follows: TGTGCCAGCAGCTACCGGGGACAGGGGGAAGCTTTCTTT. This codes for CASSYRGQGEAFF.

This clonotype was detected many times. The gene calls are TRBV20-1 and TRBJ2-3; D possibly matches TRBD1 or TRBD2 (5 bases each). The length of the CDR3 is 14 residues. Germline assignment: CDR1 DFQATT and CDR2 SNEGSKA (reference sequence). The V and J ends lost 3 bases and 4 bases respectively, with 14 bases between them. The CDR3 is CSASWQRGPDTQYF. DNA for the CDR3: TGCAGTGCTAGTTGGCAGAGGGGACCAGATACGCAGTATTTT.

This clonotype showed up just a few times. The gene calls are TRBV5-4 and TRBJ2-1; the D call may be TRBD1 or TRBD2 (5 bases each). The CDR3 loop spans 14 amino acids. CDR1 is SGHNT and CDR2 is YYREEE in the germline V gene (reference sequence). V was trimmed by 4 bases and J by 5 bases, leaving 13 bases between them. DNA of the CDR3: TGTGCCAGCAGCCCGGGACGTAGCGACAATGAGCAGTTCTTC. This encodes CASSPGRSDNEQFF.

This clonotype was detected a few times. V and J are TRBV5-1 and TRBJ2-6; no definite D call. CDR1 is SGHRS, CDR2 YFSETQ, per germline. V gave up 5 bases and J gave up 1 base, with 7 bases separating them. The CDR3 covers 14 residues. The CDR3 coding sequence is TGCGCCAGCAGGTCCTTATCTGGGGCCAACGTCCTGACTTTC. Translated, it gives CASRSLSGANVLTF. Full variable domain (outside the CDR3, taken from reference TRBV5-1 and TRBJ2-6): KAGVTQTPRYLIKTRGQQVTLSCSPISGHRSVSWYQQTPGQGLQFLFEYFSETQRNKGNFPGRFSGRQFSNSRSEMNVSTLELGDSALYLCASRSLSGANVLTFGAGSRLTVL.

This clonotype occurred a few times. One base away lies a much larger clone, so this may be a sequencing read error. The chain couples TRBV12-3 or TRBV12-4 to TRBJ2-7; no firm D call. This CDR3 region has 11 residues. The CDR3 coding sequence is TGTGCCGGCAGTACCACCTACGAGCAGTACTTC. It codes for CAGSTTYEQYF.

This clonotype was picked up a small number of times. V gene TRBV20-1 combines with J gene TRBJ1-4; D is ambiguous. Germline CDR1 DFQATT, CDR2 SNEGSKA (reference sequence). CDR3 size: 12 residues. CDR3 sequence: CSVAGVGEKLFF. CDR3 sequence (DNA): TGCAGCGTAGCTGGGGTAGGCGAAAAACTGTTTTTT.

This chain joins TRBV28 and TRBJ1-2; D possibly corresponds to TRBD1 (5 bases). CDR1 is MDHEN, CDR2 SYDVKM, per germline. V was pared by 6 bases and J by 4 bases, with 15 bases between. This CDR3 has 14 residues. In DNA form, the CDR3 reads TGTGCCAGCAGAGTCAGGGCCCTCCCCTATGGCTACACCTTC. This codes for CASRVRALPYGYTF.